This T cell receptor beta chain was recovered during a study of read filtering for tumor transcriptome and immune sequencing (dated by TCRdb to the early 2020s). Study-level background: The cohort consisted of about 17 male and roughly 15 female patients, with a mean age of roughly 66 years and an age range of about 47 to 90. By revised international staging, under 10 patients were R-ISS I, under 20 were R-ISS II and roughly seven were R-ISS III. After DNase treatment, whole-transcriptome libraries were prepared using the TruSeq RNA Access Library Prep Kit. TCR-region mapped reads per sample ranged from about 3.5 to 10.27 million with IR-seq versus only roughly 75 to 1273 with RNA-seq. Using the same bone marrow samples, the study compared TCR repertoires obtained by targeted immune repertoire sequencing with those obtained by bulk whole-transcriptome sequencing. As a main aim, a read-filtering strategy for immune repertoire data was addressed, with the specific question being whether clonotypes supported by a single read should be removed. The paper's findings and limits, for the study overall: The sorted CD138-negative fraction was a mixed bone marrow immune population, not purified T cells. Compared with RNA-seq, IR-seq captured clonotypes at much higher depth and more reliably, and a smaller IR-seq throughput was enough to identify most shared clonotypes. Single-read clonotypes made up around 86% of clonotypes but only approximately 4% of total reads in IR-seq, compared with approximately 75% of clonotypes and about 44% of reads in RNA-seq. When single-read clonotypes were removed, the proportions of shared clonotypes in IR-seq and RNA-seq correlated more strongly.

Sequences KGHSH (CDR1) and LQKENI (CDR2) are obtained from the germline V gene. The junction carries 10 bases between V and J, which are trimmed by 1 base and 7 bases respectively. Including the terminal cysteine and phenylalanine, the CDR3 comprises 13 residues. The retained sequence is limited to the CDR3, 39 bases, with the frame set at the first base. Every patient had bone marrow sampled at the time of active disease. Ficoll-Hypaque density gradient centrifugation was used to isolate the bone marrow mononuclear cells. Myeloma plasma cells were removed and CD138-negative cells were obtained by negative selection following labeling with CD138 magnetic microbeads on a MACS separator. Flow cytometry on an Attune NxT with CD138 antibodies was used to check the purity of the isolated cells. TRIzol reagent was used to extract total RNA, which was then quantified with a NanoDrop spectrophotometer. Paired RNA-seq and IR-seq were performed on the CD138-negative bone marrow sample of each patient.

TCR libraries were built from 300 to 450 ng RNA with the Immunoverse kit, using molecular barcoded adaptors covering alpha/delta and beta/gamma chains. TCR library preparation used the same RNA that was used for transcriptome sequencing. An Illumina HiSeq 4000 with 2 x 150 cycles was used to sequence the TCR libraries. For the original study's pipeline: Using MiXCR, which included quality filtering and error correction, TCR reads were aligned to human V, D, J and C references and then assembled into CDR3 clonotypes. Clonotype counts and gene usage diversity were analyzed with the tcR package in R. For inspection of raw mapping reads, RNA-seq reads were mapped by STAR aligner version 2.5.3a onto GRCh37 of the human genome. To test how sequencing depth affected the clonotypes detected, IR-seq fastq files were randomly downsampled with Seqtk 1.3. The public reads were reanalyzed by TCRdb: fastp trimming at Q25, MiXCR alignment, in-frame beta chains only. Rows merge per CDR3 protein into single entries with the most common DNA and genes. Here the V and J calls rest on TCRdb's processing, not on the authors' analysis. Recorded for this sample are about 54,000 distinct CDR3 sequences; approximately 13% of them occurred a single time. The biggest ten clones account for approximately 16% of the sample.

This clonotype was found many times. The antigen it binds to is not known. No qualities accompany the bases; no much larger clone lies one base away. This chain is built from TRBV18 and TRBJ1-2; TRBD1 might be the D gene, on 5 matching bases. This clonotype was sampled from a donor at least 40 years old with multiple myeloma. The material sequenced was a population of CD138-negative cells sorted from bone marrow. Taken with the paper, the label for cell subset or site translates to: bone marrow mononuclear cells depleted of CD138+ plasma/myeloma cells by negative magnetic selection. The DNA sequence is given as TGTGCCAGCTCACCACGGGACTTACCTGGCTACACCTTC. Its protein reads: CASSPRDLPGYTF.